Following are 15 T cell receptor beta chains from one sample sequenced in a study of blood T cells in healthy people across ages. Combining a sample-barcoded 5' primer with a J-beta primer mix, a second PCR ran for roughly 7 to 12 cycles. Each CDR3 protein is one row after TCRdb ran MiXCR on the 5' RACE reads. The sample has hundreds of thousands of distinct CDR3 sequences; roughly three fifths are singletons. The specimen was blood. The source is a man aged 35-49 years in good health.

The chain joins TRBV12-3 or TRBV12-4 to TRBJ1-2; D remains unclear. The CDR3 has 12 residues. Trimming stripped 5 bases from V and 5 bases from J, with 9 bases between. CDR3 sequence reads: CASSPGAYGYTF. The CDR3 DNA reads TGTGCCAGCAGTCCAGGAGCTTATGGCTACACCTTC.

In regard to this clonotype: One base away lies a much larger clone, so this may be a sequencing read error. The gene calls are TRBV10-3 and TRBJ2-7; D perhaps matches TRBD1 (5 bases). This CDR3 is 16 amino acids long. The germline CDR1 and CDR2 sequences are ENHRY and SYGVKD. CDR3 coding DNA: TGTGCCACCAGTGAGTCGAACGTCAGGGCCGCCTACGAGCAGTACTTC. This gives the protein CATSESNVRAAYEQYF.

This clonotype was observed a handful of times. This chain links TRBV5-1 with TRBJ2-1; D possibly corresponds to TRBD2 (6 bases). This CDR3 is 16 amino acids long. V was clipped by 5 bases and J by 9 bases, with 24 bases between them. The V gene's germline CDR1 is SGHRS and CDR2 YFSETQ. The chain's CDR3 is CASRREPAGGISEQFF. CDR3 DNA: TGCGCCAGCAGACGAGAACCGGCGGGCGGGATCAGTGAGCAGTTCTTC.

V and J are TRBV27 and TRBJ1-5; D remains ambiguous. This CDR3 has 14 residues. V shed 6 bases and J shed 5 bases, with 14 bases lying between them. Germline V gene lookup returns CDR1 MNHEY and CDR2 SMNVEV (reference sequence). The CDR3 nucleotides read TGTGCCAGCAGGGTAACCCATGAGGATCAGCCCCAGCATTTT. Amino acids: CASRVTHEDQPQHF.

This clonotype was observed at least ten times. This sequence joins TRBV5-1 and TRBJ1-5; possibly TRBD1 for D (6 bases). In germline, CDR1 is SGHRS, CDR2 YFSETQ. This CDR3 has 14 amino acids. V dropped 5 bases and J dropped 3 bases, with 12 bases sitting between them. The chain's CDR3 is CASSSDRPNQPQHF. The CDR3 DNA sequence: TGCGCCAGCAGTTCGGACAGACCCAATCAGCCCCAGCATTTT. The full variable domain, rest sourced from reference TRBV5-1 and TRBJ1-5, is KAGVTQTPRYLIKTRGQQVTLSCSPISGHRSVSWYQQTPGQGLQFLFEYFSETQRNKGNFPGRFSGRQFSNSRSEMNVSTLELGDSALYLCASSSDRPNQPQHFGDGTRLSIL.

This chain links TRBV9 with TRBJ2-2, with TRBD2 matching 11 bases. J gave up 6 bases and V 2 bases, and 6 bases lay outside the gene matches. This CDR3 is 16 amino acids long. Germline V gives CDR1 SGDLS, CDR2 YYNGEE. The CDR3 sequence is CASSVRSGGAAGELFF. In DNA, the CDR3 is TGTGCCAGCAGCGTTCGTAGCGGGGGGGCCGCCGGGGAGCTGTTTTTT. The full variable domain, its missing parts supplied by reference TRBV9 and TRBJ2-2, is DSGVTQTPKHLITATGQRVTLRCSPRSGDLSVYWYQQSLDQGLQFLIQYYNGEERAKGNILERFSAQQFPDLHSELNLSSLELGDSALYFCASSVRSGGAAGELFFGEGSRLTVL.

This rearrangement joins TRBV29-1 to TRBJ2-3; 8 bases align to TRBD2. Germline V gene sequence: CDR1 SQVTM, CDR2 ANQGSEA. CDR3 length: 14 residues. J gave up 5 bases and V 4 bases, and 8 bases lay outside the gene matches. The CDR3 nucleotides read TGCAGCGTTGTCGATAGCGCGGGGGGAGATACGCAGTATTTT. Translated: CSVVDSAGGDTQYF.

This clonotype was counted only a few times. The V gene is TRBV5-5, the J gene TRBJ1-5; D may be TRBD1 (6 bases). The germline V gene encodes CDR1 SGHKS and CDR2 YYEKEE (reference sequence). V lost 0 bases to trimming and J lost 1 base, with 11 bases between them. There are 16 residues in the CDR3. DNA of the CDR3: TGTGCCAGCAGCTTGGAACAGGGAATGAGCAATCAGCCCCAGCATTTT. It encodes CASSLEQGMSNQPQHF.

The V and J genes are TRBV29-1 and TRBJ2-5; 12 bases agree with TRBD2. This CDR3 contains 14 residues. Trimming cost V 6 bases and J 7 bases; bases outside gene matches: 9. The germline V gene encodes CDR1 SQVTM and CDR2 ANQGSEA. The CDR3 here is CSVDETSGRGTQYF. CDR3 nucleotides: TGCAGCGTCGACGAGACTAGCGGGAGAGGGACCCAGTACTTC.

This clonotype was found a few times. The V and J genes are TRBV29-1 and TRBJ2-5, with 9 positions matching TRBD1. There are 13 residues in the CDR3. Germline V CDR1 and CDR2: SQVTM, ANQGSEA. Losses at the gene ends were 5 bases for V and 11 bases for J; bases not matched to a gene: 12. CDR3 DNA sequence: TGCAGCGTTTTGAAACAGGGGGCGGGTGAGCAGTACTTC. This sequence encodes CSVLKQGAGEQYF.

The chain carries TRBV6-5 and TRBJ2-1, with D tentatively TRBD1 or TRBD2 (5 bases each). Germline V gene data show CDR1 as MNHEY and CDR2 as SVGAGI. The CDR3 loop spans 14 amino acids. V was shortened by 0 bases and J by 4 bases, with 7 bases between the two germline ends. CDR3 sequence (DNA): TGTGCCAGCAGTTACTCGGGACCATACAATGAGCAGTTCTTC. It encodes CASSYSGPYNEQFF.

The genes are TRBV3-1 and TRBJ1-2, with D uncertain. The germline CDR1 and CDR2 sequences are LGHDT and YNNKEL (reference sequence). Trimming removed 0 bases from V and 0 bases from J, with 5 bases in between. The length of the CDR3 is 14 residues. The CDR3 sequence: CASSQDVTNYGYTF. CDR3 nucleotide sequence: TGTGCCAGCAGCCAAGACGTGACTAACTATGGCTACACCTTC.

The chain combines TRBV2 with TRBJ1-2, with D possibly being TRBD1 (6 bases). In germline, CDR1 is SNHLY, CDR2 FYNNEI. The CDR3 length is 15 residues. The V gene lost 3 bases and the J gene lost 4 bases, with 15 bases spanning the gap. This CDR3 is CASSDTGSPGYGYTF. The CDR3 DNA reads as TGTGCCAGCAGTGATACAGGGAGTCCGGGCTATGGCTACACCTTC. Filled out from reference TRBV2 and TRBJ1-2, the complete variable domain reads EPEVTQTPSHQVTQMGQEVILRCVPISNHLYFYWYRQILGQKVEFLVSFYNNEISEKSEIFDDQFSVERPDGSNFTLKIRSTKLEDSAMYFCASSDTGSPGYGYTFGSGTRLTVV.

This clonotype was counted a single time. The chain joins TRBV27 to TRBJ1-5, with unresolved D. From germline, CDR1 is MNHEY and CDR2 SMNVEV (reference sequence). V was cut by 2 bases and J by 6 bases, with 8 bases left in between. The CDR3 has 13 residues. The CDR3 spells CASSLLWSQPQHF. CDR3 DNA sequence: TGTGCCAGCAGTTTACTTTGGAGTCAGCCCCAGCATTTT.

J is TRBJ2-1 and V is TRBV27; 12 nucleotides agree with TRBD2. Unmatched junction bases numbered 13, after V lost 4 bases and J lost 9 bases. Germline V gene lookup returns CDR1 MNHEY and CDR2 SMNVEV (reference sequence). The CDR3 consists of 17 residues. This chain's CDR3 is CASSSSSPASGGGEQFF. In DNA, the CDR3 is TGTGCCAGCAGTTCCTCTAGTCCAGCTAGCGGGGGGGGTGAGCAGTTCTTC.